This T cell receptor (beta chain) was captured by sequencing in a study of blood T cell repertoires in COVID-19. Across the whole study: Donors in the United States, Italy and Spain gave samples during acute or convalescent COVID-19. T cells, B-cell-depleted T cells, or PBMCs supplied cDNA or gDNA.

How the authors handled the data: Amplification from reference gene primers served as the basis for estimated nucleated cell counts. Sequenced by immunoSEQ multiplex PCR; TCRdb stores in-frame clones only, minus some. V, J and clone size are those of that table, while D and trimming were read from the DNA. The sample shows some 200,000 clones, over 75% of them seen only once. CDR3 length equals 16 residues. The TCR sequence derives from a woman between 65 and 79 years old with acute or convalescent COVID-19. The chain joins TRBV12-1 to TRBJ1-1. TRBV12-1 is deemed a pseudogene. Sequenced sample: peripheral blood. The CDR3 is CASSLGGEVVNTEAFF. Here the CDR3 DNA reads TGTGCCAGCAGCCTCGGGGGGGAGGTCGTGAACACTGAAGCTTTCTTT.